This T cell receptor (beta chain) was recorded in a study of control samples from healthy donors and cancer patients (TCRdb year 2020). Libraries were prepared through the immunoSEQ multiplex PCR assay. TCRdb obtained this table from immuneACCESS and retained in-frame rearrangements with V and J assigned. These tables miss some clones; where compared with another copy, unresolved V genes account for less than half of the shortfall, and the remainder is unexplained. In this sample the table shows around 130,000 clones, about nine tenths of which occur a single time. The leading ten clones occupy over 6.5% of the sample. On this clone itself: Its antigen is still unknown. No much larger clonotype is one base removed from it; base qualities were not supplied.

Trimming at the junction amounts to 3 bases on V and 7 bases on J, and the germline ends lie 10 bases apart. CDR1 and CDR2 were assigned from the germline V gene (reference sequence) as LNHDA and SQIVND. Inclusive of the bounding cysteine and phenylalanine, the CDR3 is 13 residues long. The DNA shown is the 39-base CDR3, in frame from base 1. The chain is assembled from TRBV19 and TRBJ1-5; the D gene is perhaps TRBD1, from 5 matching bases. The receptor comes from a man between 50 and 59 years old with head and neck cancer. Sequenced sample: PBMCs. The CDR3 corresponds to CASSMRGRQPQHF. Read as DNA, the sequence is TGTGCCAGTAGTATGAGGGGTAGACAGCCCCAGCATTTT.